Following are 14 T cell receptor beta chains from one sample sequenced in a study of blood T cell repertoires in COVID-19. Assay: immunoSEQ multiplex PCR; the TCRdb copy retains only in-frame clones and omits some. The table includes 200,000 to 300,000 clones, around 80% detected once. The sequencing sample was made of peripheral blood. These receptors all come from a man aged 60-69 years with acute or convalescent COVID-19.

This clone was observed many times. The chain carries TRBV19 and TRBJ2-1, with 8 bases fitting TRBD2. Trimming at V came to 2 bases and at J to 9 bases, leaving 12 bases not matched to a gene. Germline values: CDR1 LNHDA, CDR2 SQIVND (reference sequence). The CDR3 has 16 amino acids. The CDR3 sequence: CASSIQSPGLGTEQFF. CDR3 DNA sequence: TGTGCCAGTAGTATACAGTCCCCGGGACTAGGTACTGAGCAGTTCTTC.

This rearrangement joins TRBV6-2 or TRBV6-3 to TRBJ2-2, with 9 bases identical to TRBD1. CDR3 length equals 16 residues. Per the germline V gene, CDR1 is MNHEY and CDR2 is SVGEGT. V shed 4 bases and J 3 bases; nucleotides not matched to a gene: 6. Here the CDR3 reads CASSSTGGAHTGELFF. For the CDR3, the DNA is TGTGCCAGCAGTTCAACAGGGGGCGCACACACCGGGGAGCTGTTTTTT.

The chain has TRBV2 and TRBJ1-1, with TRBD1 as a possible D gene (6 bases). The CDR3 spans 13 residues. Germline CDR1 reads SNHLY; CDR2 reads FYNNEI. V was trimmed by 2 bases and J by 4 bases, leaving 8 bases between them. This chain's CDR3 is CASSETGITEAFF. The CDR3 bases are TGTGCCAGCAGTGAAACAGGGATCACTGAAGCTTTCTTT. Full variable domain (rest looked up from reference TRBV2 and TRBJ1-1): EPEVTQTPSHQVTQMGQEVILRCVPISNHLYFYWYRQILGQKVEFLVSFYNNEISEKSEIFDDQFSVERPDGSNFTLKIRSTKLEDSAMYFCASSETGITEAFFGQGTRLTVV.

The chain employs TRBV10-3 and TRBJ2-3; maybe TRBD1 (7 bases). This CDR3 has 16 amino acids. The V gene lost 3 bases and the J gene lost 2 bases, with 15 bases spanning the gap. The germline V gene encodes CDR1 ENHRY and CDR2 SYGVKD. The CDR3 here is CAISDMGGQLTDTQYF. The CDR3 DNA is TGTGCCATCAGTGATATGGGGGGACAGCTCACAGATACGCAGTATTTT.

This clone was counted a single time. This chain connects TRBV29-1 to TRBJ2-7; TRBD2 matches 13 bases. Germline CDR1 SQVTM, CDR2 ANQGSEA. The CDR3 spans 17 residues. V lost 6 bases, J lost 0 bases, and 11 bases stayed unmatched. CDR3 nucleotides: TGCAGCGTGAGACTAGCGGGGGGCAACCAGAGCTCCTACGAGCAGTACTTC. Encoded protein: CSVRLAGGNQSSYEQYF.

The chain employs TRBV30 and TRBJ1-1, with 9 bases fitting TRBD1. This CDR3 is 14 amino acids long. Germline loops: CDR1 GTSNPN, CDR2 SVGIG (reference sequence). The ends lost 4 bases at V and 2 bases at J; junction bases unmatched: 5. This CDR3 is CAWTRDRVNTEAFF. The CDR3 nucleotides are TGTGCCTGGACCCGGGACAGGGTAAACACTGAAGCTTTCTTT.

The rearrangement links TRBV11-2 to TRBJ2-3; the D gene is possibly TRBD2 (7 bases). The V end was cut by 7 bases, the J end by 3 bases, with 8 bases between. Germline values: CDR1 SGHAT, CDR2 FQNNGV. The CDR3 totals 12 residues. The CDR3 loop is CASKGGTDTQYF. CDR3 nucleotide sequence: TGTGCCAGCAAGGGGGGGACAGATACGCAGTATTTT.

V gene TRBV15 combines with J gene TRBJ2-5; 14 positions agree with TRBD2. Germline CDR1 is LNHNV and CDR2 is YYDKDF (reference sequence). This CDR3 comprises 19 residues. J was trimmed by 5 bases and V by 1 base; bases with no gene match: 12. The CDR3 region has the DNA TGTGCCACCAGCAGAGGGGAGGGACTAGCGGGGGCCGCAGGGGAGACCCAGTACTTC. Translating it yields CATSRGEGLAGAAGETQYF. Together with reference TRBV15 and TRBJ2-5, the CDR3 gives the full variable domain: DAMVIQNPRYQVTQFGKPVTLSCSQTLNHNVMYWYQQKSSQAPKLLFHYYDKDFNNEADTPDNFQSRRPNTSFCFLDIRSPGLGDTAMYLCATSRGEGLAGAAGETQYFGPGTRLLVL.

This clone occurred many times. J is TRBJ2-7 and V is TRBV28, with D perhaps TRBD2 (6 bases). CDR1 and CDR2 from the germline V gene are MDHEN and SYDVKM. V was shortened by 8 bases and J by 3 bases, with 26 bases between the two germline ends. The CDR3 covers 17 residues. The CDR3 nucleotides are TGTGCCAGCGGGCCCGGGGCCTTGTTTTTCGGGGGCTACGAGCAGTACTTC. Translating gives CASGPGALFFGGYEQYF.

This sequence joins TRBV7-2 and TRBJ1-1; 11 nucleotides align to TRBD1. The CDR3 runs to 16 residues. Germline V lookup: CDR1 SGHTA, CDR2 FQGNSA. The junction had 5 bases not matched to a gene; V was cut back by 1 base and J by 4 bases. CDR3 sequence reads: CASSLGTGGAGTEAFF. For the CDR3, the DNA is TGTGCCAGCAGCTTAGGGACAGGGGGCGCGGGCACTGAAGCTTTCTTT.

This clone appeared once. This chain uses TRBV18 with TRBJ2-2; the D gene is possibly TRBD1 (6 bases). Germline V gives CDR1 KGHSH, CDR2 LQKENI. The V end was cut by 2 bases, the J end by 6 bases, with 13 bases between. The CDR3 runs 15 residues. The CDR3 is CASSPGTPGAGELFF. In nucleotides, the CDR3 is TGTGCCAGCTCACCAGGGACACCGGGCGCCGGGGAGCTGTTTTTT.

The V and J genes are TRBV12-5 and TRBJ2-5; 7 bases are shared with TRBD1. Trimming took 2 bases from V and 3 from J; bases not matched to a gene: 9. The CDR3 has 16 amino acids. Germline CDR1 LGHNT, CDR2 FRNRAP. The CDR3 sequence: CASGLIYSTGKETQYF. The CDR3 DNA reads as TGTGCTAGTGGTTTGATCTACTCGACAGGGAAAGAGACCCAGTACTTC.

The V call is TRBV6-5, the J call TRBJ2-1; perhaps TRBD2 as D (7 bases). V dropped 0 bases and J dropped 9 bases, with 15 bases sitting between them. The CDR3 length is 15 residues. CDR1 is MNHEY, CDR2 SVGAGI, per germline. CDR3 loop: CASSYSIWRGGEQFF. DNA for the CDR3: TGTGCCAGCAGTTACTCGATATGGAGGGGGGGTGAGCAGTTCTTC.

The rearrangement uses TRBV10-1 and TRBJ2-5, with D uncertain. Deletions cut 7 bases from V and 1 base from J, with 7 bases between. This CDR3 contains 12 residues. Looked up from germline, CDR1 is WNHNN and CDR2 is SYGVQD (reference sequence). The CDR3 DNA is TGCGCCAGCACGACTGGCCAAGAGACCCAGTACTTC. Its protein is CASTTGQETQYF.